Listed here are 30 T cell receptor beta chains from one sample, sequenced in a study of control samples from healthy donors and cancer patients. Method: immunoSEQ multiplex PCR; TCRdb's copy keeps in-frame clones and lacks some. In the table there are roughly 160,000 clones, roughly 95% of which are singletons. The source material was blood. These receptors were collected from a woman in her 30s in good health.

The chain combines TRBV11-2 with TRBJ2-7; 8 bases agree with TRBD2. The CDR3 sequence is 14 residues long. V dropped 5 bases and J dropped 4; count of bases not matched to a gene: 7. The germline gives CDR1 SGHAT, CDR2 FQNNGV. In DNA, the CDR3 is TGTGCCAGCAGCGGTACGGGAGGGTGGTACGAGCAGTACTTC. Translated: CASSGTGGWYEQYF.

The rearrangement links TRBV5-1 to TRBJ1-1; D is undetermined. Trimming cost V 2 bases and J 1 base, with 6 bases left between them. Looked up from germline, CDR1 is SGHRS and CDR2 is YFSETQ. The CDR3 is 13 amino acids. The CDR3 loop reads CASSLPGNTEAFF. In DNA, the CDR3 is TGCGCCAGCAGCTTACCAGGGAACACTGAAGCTTTCTTT.

The J gene is TRBJ1-2, the V gene TRBV30; no definite D call. The CDR3 totals 14 residues. V lost 0 bases to trimming and J lost 8 bases, with 16 bases between them. Germline CDR1 reads GTSNPN; CDR2 reads SVGIG (reference sequence). For the CDR3, the DNA is TGTGCCTGGAGTGTAATTGTCGCCGCCTACGGCTACACCTTC. This translates into CAWSVIVAAYGYTF.

The chain uses TRBV7-9 and TRBJ2-1; 12 nucleotides agree with TRBD2. The CDR3 runs to 15 residues. J was trimmed by 6 bases and V by 4 bases; bases with no gene match: 4. The germline V gene encodes CDR1 SEHNR and CDR2 FQNEAQ (reference sequence). CDR3 bases: TGTGCCAGCAGCTCTAGCGGGGGGGCACCCAATGAGCAGTTCTTC. This encodes CASSSSGGAPNEQFF. The full variable domain, with the rest looked up from reference TRBV7-9 and TRBJ2-1, is DTGVSQNPRHKITKRGQNVTFRCDPISEHNRLYWYRQTLGQGPEFLTYFQNEAQLEKSRLLSDRFSAERPKGSFSTLEIQRTEQGDSAMYLCASSSSGGAPNEQFFGPGTRLTVL.

CDR3 amino acids: CASSHPSSGSKETQYF. The CDR3 DNA follows: TGTGCCAGCAGCCACCCCTCCAGCGGGAGTAAAGAGACCCAGTACTTC. V usage is TRBV3-1 (or the pseudogene TRBV3-2) and J usage is TRBJ2-5; 8 nucleotides align to TRBD2. The CDR3 is 16 amino acids. Looked up from germline, CDR1 is LGHDT and CDR2 is YNNKEL (reference sequence). With V trimmed by 3 bases and J by 3 bases, 9 bases remained unmatched.

The CDR3 sequence is CASSLGLAGINEQFF. In DNA form, the CDR3 reads TGTGCCAGCAGCCTCGGACTAGCGGGGATCAATGAGCAGTTCTTC. V is TRBV6-5 and J is TRBJ2-1; 12 nucleotides align to TRBD2. Germline loops: CDR1 MNHEY, CDR2 SVGAGI. The CDR3 sequence is 15 residues long. Trimming took 6 bases from V and 6 from J; bases not matched to a gene: 6.

The chain uses TRBV12-5 and TRBJ2-3; D not resolved. The CDR3 covers 16 residues. Germline lookup yields CDR1 LGHNT and CDR2 FRNRAP. V was clipped by 3 bases and J by 3 bases, with 16 bases between them. Here the CDR3 DNA reads TGTGCTAGTGGTTTTTTCTTAGCAAAGGAGACAGATACGCAGTATTTT. Amino acid sequence: CASGFFLAKETDTQYF.

The genes are TRBV5-4 and TRBJ2-5; the D gene is possibly TRBD1 (6 bases). This CDR3 comprises 15 residues. Trimming cost V 2 bases and J 2 bases, with 13 bases left between them. Germline CDR1 reads SGHNT; CDR2 reads YYREEE (reference sequence). DNA of the CDR3: TGTGCCAGCAGCTTCAGGGGAGACGGGCAAGAGACCCAGTACTTC. Translating it yields CASSFRGDGQETQYF.

The chain links TRBV18 to TRBJ2-1, with D perhaps matching TRBD1 (5 bases). Germline loops: CDR1 KGHSH, CDR2 LQKENI. Trimming cost V 3 bases and J 1 base, with 7 bases left between them. The CDR3 runs 14 residues. The CDR3 nucleotides are TGTGCCAGCTCACCGACAGTTTCCTACAATGAGCAGTTCTTC. Translated, it gives CASSPTVSYNEQFF.

J is TRBJ2-7 and V is TRBV5-1; possible D gene TRBD1, 5 bases. The CDR3 runs to 13 residues. V lost 0 bases, J lost 2 bases, and 6 bases lay in between. Germline V lookup: CDR1 SGHRS, CDR2 YFSETQ. Here the CDR3 DNA reads TGCGCCAGCAGCTTGGACAGGCCCTACGAGCAGTACTTC. As protein: CASSLDRPYEQYF.

The chain links TRBV6-5 to TRBJ2-7; TRBD1 matches at 10 bases. CDR3 size: 15 residues. V dropped 7 bases and J dropped 1; count of bases not matched to a gene: 7. Germline CDR1 MNHEY, CDR2 SVGAGI. Here the CDR3 reads CASTFRDRGSYEQYF. CDR3 nucleotides: TGTGCCAGCACTTTCCGGGACAGGGGTTCCTACGAGCAGTACTTC.

CDR3 in amino acids: CASSGATAAAYEQYF. CDR3 sequence (DNA): TGTGCCAGCAGTGGCGCGACAGCCGCCGCCTACGAGCAGTACTTC. This sequence joins TRBV2 and TRBJ2-7; D perhaps matches TRBD1 (5 bases). The V end lost 4 bases, the J end lost 2 bases, and 15 bases lay between the germline ends. The CDR3 is made up of 15 amino acids. Germline CDR1 reads SNHLY; CDR2 reads FYNNEI.

V and J are TRBV7-2 and TRBJ1-5; no definite D call. CDR3 size: 12 residues. V lost 2 bases and J lost 6, with 5 bases in between. Germline V gene sequence: CDR1 SGHTA, CDR2 FQGNSA. CDR3 coding DNA: TGTGCCAGCAGCTTACGTTTTCAGCCCCAGCATTTT. This translates into CASSLRFQPQHF. Full variable domain (outside the CDR3, taken from reference TRBV7-2 and TRBJ1-5): GAGVSQSPSNKVTEKGKDVELRCDPISGHTALYWYRQSLGQGLEFLIYFQGNSAPDKSGLPSDRFSAERTGGSVSTLTIQRTQQEDSAVYLCASSLRFQPQHFGDGTRLSIL.

The rearrangement joins TRBV28 to TRBJ1-5; TRBD1 might be the D (5 bases). V dropped 3 bases and J dropped 7 bases, with 10 bases sitting between them. Per germline, CDR1 MDHEN and CDR2 SYDVKM. The CDR3 extends over 13 amino acids. The chain's CDR3 is CASSFRGWQPQHF. The CDR3 DNA follows: TGTGCCAGCAGTTTTCGGGGGTGGCAGCCCCAGCATTTT.

V gene TRBV27 combines with J gene TRBJ1-1, with D possibly TRBD1 on 6 matching bases. This CDR3 has 14 amino acids. V was shortened by 5 bases and J by 4 bases, with 14 bases between the two germline ends. CDR1 is MNHEY and CDR2 is SMNVEV in the germline V gene (reference sequence). CDR3 nucleotides: TGTGCCAGCAGTGTCAGGGGCGCGAGCACTGAAGCTTTCTTT. This encodes CASSVRGASTEAFF.

The genes are TRBV3-1 (or the pseudogene TRBV3-2) and TRBJ2-7, with 9 bases fitting TRBD2. The CDR3 is 16 residues long. The germline CDR1 and CDR2 sequences are LGHDT and YNNKEL (reference sequence). V lost 1 base to trimming and J lost 2 bases; unmatched junction nucleotides: 6. The CDR3 sequence: CASSQGPSGNPYEQYF. The CDR3 nucleotides read TGTGCCAGCAGCCAAGGGCCTAGCGGGAATCCCTACGAGCAGTACTTC.

The chain carries TRBV28 and TRBJ1-1, with 8 bases that match TRBD1. The CDR3 runs to 14 residues. After removal of 4 bases from V and 1 base from J, the junction contained 2 bases not matched to a gene. CDR1 is MDHEN, CDR2 SYDVKM, per germline. CDR3 DNA sequence: TGTGCCAGCAGTTGGGACAGGCCGAACACTGAAGCTTTCTTT. This encodes CASSWDRPNTEAFF.

This chain uses TRBV6-2 or TRBV6-3 with TRBJ2-3; D remains ambiguous. The V gene's germline CDR1 is MNHEY and CDR2 SVGEGT. The CDR3 is 12 amino acids. Trimming shortened V by 2 bases and J by 7 bases, and 7 bases separated the two germline ends. The CDR3 spells CASSYSAYTQYF. CDR3 coding DNA: TGTGCCAGCAGTTACAGCGCCTATACGCAGTATTTT.

V is TRBV3-1 (or the pseudogene TRBV3-2) and J is TRBJ1-1; D remains unclear. CDR1 and CDR2 (germline): LGHDT, YNNKEL (reference sequence). The CDR3 has 13 amino acids. Trimming removed 4 bases at V and 4 bases at J, with 10 bases between. Written as DNA, the CDR3 is TGTGCCAGCAGCCGCGGACGGTTCACTGAAGCTTTCTTT. Its protein product is CASSRGRFTEAFF.

This chain uses TRBV3-1 (or the pseudogene TRBV3-2) with TRBJ1-2, with TRBD1 identical over 7 bases. The germline V gene has CDR1 LGHDT and CDR2 YNNKEL (reference sequence). The J segment lost 6 bases and the V segment lost 0 bases, leaving 10 bases of the junction unmatched. The CDR3 consists of 16 residues. The CDR3 DNA follows: TGTGCCAGCAGCCAAGAGGTAGGGGGCCTCATCAATGGCTACACCTTC. It specifies CASSQEVGGLINGYTF.

The J gene is TRBJ2-7, the V gene TRBV2; D possibly corresponds to TRBD1 (5 bases). Germline CDR1 SNHLY, CDR2 FYNNEI. The CDR3 length is 12 residues. V was shortened by 6 bases and J by 3 bases, with 9 bases between the two germline ends. CDR3 amino acids: CASRVDIYEQYF. CDR3 DNA: TGTGCCAGCAGAGTGGACATCTACGAGCAGTACTTC.

The chain has TRBV30 and TRBJ2-2; TRBD1 matches at 7 bases. With 4 bases clipped from V and 9 bases from J, the junction kept 8 bases outside the gene matches. The germline CDR1 and CDR2 sequences are GTSNPN and SVGIG (reference sequence). This CDR3 contains 13 residues. The CDR3 here is CAWIEQGNRELFF. Written as DNA, the CDR3 is TGTGCCTGGATAGAACAGGGGAACCGGGAGCTGTTTTTT.

This chain connects TRBV5-1 to TRBJ1-2, with D perhaps matching TRBD1 (6 bases). V lost 4 bases to trimming and J lost 2 bases, with 15 bases between them. CDR3 length: 15 residues. From germline, CDR1 is SGHRS and CDR2 YFSETQ. Written as DNA, the CDR3 is TGCGCCAGCAGCATTATGGGGGGGACAAACTATGGCTACACCTTC. Translated: CASSIMGGTNYGYTF.

With respect to this clone: Within the sample, other DNA sequences also encode this same CDR3. CDR3 residues: CASSFLGTGGNQPQHF. The CDR3 DNA sequence: TGTGCCAGCAGTTTCTTGGGGACAGGAGGCAATCAGCCCCAGCATTTT. This chain uses TRBV28 with TRBJ1-5; 8 positions agree with TRBD1. Trimming took 3 bases from V and 2 from J; bases not matched to a gene: 6. The germline CDR1 and CDR2 sequences are MDHEN and SYDVKM. This CDR3 comprises 16 residues.

For the CDR3, the DNA is TGTGCCAGCAGTTTAGGTCGGACAGTGAGGTTGAACACTGAAGCTTTCTTT. Amino acid sequence: CASSLGRTVRLNTEAFF. The chain uses TRBV28 and TRBJ1-1; TRBD1 is a possible D gene (6 bases). CDR1 and CDR2 from the germline V gene are MDHEN and SYDVKM. CDR3 length equals 17 residues. Trimming pared 2 bases from V and 0 bases from J, leaving 16 bases between.

The chain links TRBV28 to TRBJ1-2; no clear D. CDR1 is MDHEN and CDR2 is SYDVKM in the germline V gene. V was trimmed by 2 bases and J by 1 base, leaving 8 bases between them. This CDR3 spans 14 amino acids. In nucleotides, the CDR3 is TGTGCCAGCAGTTTAGGTGTCCTTAACTATGGCTACACCTTC. Protein sequence: CASSLGVLNYGYTF.

The J gene is TRBJ2-1, the V gene TRBV11-2, with D possibly being TRBD1 (6 bases). V gave up 1 base and J gave up 2 bases, with 15 bases separating them. Germline-derived CDR1 and CDR2 are SGHAT and FQNNGV. The CDR3 spans 17 residues. The CDR3 DNA reads TGTGCCAGCAGCTTAGTTGGTGGGACACAAACCTACAATGAGCAGTTCTTC. Translation: CASSLVGGTQTYNEQFF.

Concerning this clone: Other DNA sequences in the sample encode the same CDR3. The J gene is TRBJ1-1, the V gene TRBV5-1; D might be TRBD1 (6 bases). CDR1 SGHRS and CDR2 YFSETQ come from the germline V gene. The CDR3 consists of 13 residues. The V and J ends lost 2 bases and 1 base respectively, with 6 bases between them. The CDR3 DNA is TGCGCCAGCAGCTTCAGGGGGAACACTGAAGCTTTCTTT. Protein: CASSFRGNTEAFF. Using reference TRBV5-1 and TRBJ1-1 for the parts outside the CDR3, the full variable domain is KAGVTQTPRYLIKTRGQQVTLSCSPISGHRSVSWYQQTPGQGLQFLFEYFSETQRNKGNFPGRFSGRQFSNSRSEMNVSTLELGDSALYLCASSFRGNTEAFFGQGTRLTVV.

This sequence joins TRBV27 and TRBJ1-4; maybe TRBD1 (5 bases). The V end was cut by 11 bases, the J end by 0 bases, with 13 bases between. Looked up from germline, CDR1 is MNHEY and CDR2 is SMNVEV (reference sequence). This CDR3 spans 14 amino acids. For the CDR3, the DNA is TGTGCCGGGTCCGCGACAGCAACTAATGAAAAACTGTTTTTT. This codes for CAGSATATNEKLFF.

The rearrangement uses TRBV10-3 and TRBJ1-1; D call uncertain. V was shortened by 4 bases and J by 4 bases, with 16 bases between the two germline ends. Germline CDR1 is ENHRY and CDR2 is SYGVKD. There are 15 residues in the CDR3. The CDR3 protein is CAISATRREGTEAFF. The CDR3 nucleotides are TGTGCCATCAGTGCGACTAGAAGGGAGGGCACTGAAGCTTTCTTT.